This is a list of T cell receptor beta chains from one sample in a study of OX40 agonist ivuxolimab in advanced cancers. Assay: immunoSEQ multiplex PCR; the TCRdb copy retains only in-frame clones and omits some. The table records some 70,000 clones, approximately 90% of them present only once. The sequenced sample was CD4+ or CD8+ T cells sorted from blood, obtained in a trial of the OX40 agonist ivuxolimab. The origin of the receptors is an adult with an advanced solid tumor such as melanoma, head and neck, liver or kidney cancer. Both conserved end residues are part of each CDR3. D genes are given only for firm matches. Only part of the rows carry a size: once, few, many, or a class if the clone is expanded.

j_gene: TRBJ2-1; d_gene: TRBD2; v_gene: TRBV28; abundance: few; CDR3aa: CASSSAGGGSYNEQFF; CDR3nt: TGTGCCAGCAGCTCCGCGGGGGGCGGATCCTACAATGAGCAGTTCTTC
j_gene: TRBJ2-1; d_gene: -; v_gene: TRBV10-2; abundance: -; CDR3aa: CASSESGGGEQFF; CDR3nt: TGCGCCAGCAGTGAGTCAGGAGGGGGTGAGCAGTTCTTC
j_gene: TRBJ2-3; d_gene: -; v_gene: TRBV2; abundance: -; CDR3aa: CASSASTDTQYF; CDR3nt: TGTGCCAGCAGTGCGAGCACAGATACGCAGTATTTT
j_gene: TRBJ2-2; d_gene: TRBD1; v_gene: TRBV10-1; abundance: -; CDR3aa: CASSRTGVLSGGELFF; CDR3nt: TGCGCCAGCAGCCGCACAGGGGTACTATCGGGCGGGGAGCTGTTTTTT
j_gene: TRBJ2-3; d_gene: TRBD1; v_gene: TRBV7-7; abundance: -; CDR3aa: CASSPTGTGDDTQYF; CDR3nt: TGTGCTAGCAGCCCAACCGGGACAGGGGATGATACGCAGTATTTT
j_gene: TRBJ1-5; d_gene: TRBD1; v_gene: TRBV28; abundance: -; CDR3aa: CATRTGTGVDQPQHF; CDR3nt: TGTGCCACCCGGACCGGGACAGGGGTAGATCAGCCCCAGCATTTT
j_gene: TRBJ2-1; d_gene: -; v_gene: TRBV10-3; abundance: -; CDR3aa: CAIRGLSHNEQFF; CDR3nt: TGTGCCATCAGAGGGCTGAGCCACAATGAGCAGTTCTTC
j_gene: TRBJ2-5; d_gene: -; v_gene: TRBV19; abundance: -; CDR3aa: CASSPNPSGYQYF; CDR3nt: TGTGCCAGTAGTCCCAACCCCTCAGGGTACCAGTACTTC
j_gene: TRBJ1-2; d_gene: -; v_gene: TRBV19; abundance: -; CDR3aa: CASSRIETDNYGYTF; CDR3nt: TGTGCCAGTAGCCGTATAGAGACAGACAACTATGGCTACACCTTC
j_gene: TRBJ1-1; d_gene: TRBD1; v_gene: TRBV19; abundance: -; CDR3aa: CASSYRGGNTEAFF; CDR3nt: TGTGCCAGTAGTTACAGGGGGGGAAACACTGAAGCTTTCTTT
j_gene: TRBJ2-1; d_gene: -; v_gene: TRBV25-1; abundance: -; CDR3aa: CASSEQGARGGEQFF; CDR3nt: TGTGCCAGCAGTGAACAGGGGGCAAGGGGGGGGGAGCAGTTCTTC
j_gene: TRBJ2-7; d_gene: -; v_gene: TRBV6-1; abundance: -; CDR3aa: CASSEAQDGYEQYF; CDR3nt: TGTGCCAGCAGTGAAGCGCAGGACGGCTACGAGCAGTACTTC
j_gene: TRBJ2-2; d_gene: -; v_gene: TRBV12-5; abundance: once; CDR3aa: CASASFTGELFF; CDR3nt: TGTGCTAGTGCCTCCTTCACCGGGGAGCTGTTTTTT
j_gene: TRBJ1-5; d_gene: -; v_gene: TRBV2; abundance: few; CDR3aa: CASSEAAPYQPQHF; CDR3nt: TGTGCCAGCAGTGAAGCCGCACCGTATCAGCCCCAGCATTTT
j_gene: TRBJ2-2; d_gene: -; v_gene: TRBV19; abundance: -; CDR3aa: CASSRGTNPTGELFF; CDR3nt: TGTGCCAGTAGTAGAGGGACAAACCCCACCGGGGAGCTGTTTTTT
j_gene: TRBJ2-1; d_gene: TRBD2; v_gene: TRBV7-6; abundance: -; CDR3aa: CASSSGTSGAYNEQFF; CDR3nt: TGTGCCAGCAGCTCCGGGACTAGCGGGGCCTACAATGAGCAGTTCTTC
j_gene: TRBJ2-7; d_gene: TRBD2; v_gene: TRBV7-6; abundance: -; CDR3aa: CASSSPGTSGGNYEQYF; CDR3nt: TGTGCCAGCAGCTCTCCCGGGACTAGCGGGGGCAACTACGAGCAGTACTTC
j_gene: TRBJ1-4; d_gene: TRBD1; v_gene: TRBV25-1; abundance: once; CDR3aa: CASSARDRTNEKLFF; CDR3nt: TGTGCCAGCAGTGCCCGGGACAGGACTAATGAAAAACTGTTTTTT
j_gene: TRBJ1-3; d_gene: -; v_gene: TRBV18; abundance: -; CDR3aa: CASSPQSQGFGSGNTIYF; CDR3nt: TGTGCCAGCTCACCACAGAGTCAGGGATTCGGCTCTGGAAACACCATATATTTT
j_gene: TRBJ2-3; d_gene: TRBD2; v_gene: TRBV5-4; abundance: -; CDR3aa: CASSLAGASGRNTQYF; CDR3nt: TGTGCCAGCAGCTTGGCCGGGGCTAGCGGGAGGAATACGCAGTATTTT
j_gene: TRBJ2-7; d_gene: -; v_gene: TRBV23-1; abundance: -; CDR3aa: CASSHPFRGPPCLVYEQYF; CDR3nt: TGCGCCAGCAGTCACCCCTTTAGGGGACCCCCTTGCTTGGTATACGAGCAGTACTTC
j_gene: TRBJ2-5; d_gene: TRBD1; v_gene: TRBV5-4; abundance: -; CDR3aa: CASSIRTGLYQETQYF; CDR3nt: TGTGCCAGCAGCATAAGGACAGGGCTGTACCAAGAGACCCAGTACTTC
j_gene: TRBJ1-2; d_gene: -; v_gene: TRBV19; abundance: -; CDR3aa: CASSPHEDQGRRGYTF; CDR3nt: TGTGCCAGTAGCCCCCATGAAGACCAGGGGAGGAGAGGCTACACCTTC
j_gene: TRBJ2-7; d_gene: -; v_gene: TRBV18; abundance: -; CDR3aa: CASSQLDSYEQYF; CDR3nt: TGTGCCAGCTCACAACTGGACAGCTACGAGCAGTACTTC
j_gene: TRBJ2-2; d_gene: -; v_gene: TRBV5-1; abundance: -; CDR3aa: CASSLWAGELFF; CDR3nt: TGCGCCAGCAGCTTGTGGGCCGGGGAGCTGTTTTTT
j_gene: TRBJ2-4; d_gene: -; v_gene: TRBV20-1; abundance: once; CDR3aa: CSARDVGIQYF; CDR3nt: TGCAGTGCTAGAGATGTCGGCATTCAGTACTTC
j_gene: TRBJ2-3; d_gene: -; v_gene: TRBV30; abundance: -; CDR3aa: CAQGSTDTQYF; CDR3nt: TGTGCCCAAGGGAGCACAGATACGCAGTATTTT
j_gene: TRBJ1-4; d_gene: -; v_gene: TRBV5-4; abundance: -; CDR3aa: CASSLGPKSGGEKLFF; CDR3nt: TGTGCCAGCAGCTTAGGACCCAAAAGCGGGGGTGAAAAACTGTTTTTT
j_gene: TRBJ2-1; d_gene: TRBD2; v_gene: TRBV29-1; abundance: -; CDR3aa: CSVQGTSGFNEQFF; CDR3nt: TGCAGCGTCCAAGGGACTAGCGGGTTCAATGAGCAGTTCTTC
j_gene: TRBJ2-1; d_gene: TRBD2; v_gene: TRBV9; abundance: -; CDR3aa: CASSPLAGESSYNEQFF; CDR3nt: TGTGCCAGCAGCCCCCTAGCGGGAGAGAGCTCCTACAATGAGCAGTTCTTC
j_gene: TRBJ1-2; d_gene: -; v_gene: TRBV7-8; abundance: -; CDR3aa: CASSLAAGALGYGYTF; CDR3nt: TGTGCCAGCAGCTTAGCCGCAGGTGCACTAGGGTATGGCTACACCTTC
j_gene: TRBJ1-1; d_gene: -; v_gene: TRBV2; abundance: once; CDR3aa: CASSERGGPEAFF; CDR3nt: TGTGCCAGCAGTGAAAGAGGGGGACCTGAAGCTTTCTTT
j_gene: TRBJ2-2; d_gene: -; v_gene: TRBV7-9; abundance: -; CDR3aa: CASSPGVYDTGELFF; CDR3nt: TGTGCCAGCAGCCCCGGGGTCTACGACACCGGGGAGCTGTTTTTT
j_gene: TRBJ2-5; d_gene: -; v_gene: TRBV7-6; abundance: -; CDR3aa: CASSSIRGEETQYF; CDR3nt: TGTGCCAGCAGCTCCATAAGGGGGGAAGAGACCCAGTACTTC
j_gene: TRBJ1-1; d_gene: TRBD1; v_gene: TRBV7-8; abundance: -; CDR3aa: CASSATGTGLAEAFF; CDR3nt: TGTGCCAGCAGCGCGACCGGGACAGGGCTCGCTGAAGCTTTCTTT
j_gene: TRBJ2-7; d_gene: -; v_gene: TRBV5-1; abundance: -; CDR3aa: CASSLGQKIDEQYF; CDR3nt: TGCGCCAGCAGCCTGGGACAAAAAATAGACGAGCAGTACTTC
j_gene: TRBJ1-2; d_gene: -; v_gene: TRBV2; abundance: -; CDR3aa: CASSEAGRYGYTF; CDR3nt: TGTGCCAGCAGTGAAGCTGGACGGTATGGCTACACCTTC
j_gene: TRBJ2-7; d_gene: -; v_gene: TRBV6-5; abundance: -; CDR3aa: CASRFGKCSNF; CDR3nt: TGTGCCAGCAGATTCGGGAAATGTAGTAACTTC
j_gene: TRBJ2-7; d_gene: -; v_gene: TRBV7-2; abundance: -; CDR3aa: CASSWMLANSYEQYF; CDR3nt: TGTGCCAGCAGCTGGATGTTAGCGAACTCCTACGAGCAGTACTTC
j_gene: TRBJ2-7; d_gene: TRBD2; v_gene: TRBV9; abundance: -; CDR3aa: CASSPRTSGSYEQYF; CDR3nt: TGTGCCAGCAGCCCCCGGACTAGCGGGAGCTACGAGCAGTACTTC